This T cell receptor (beta chain) was recorded in a study of T cell responses to AZD1222 COVID-19 vaccine. Note on this clone: Its cognate antigen is unknown.

Overall study findings and caveats: Repertoires in all cases were sampled only once the peak T cell response had passed.

The table came from immunoSEQ multiplex PCR; TCRdb's copy has only in-frame clones and leaves some out. The data hold 110,000 or so clones, with roughly 90% observed a single time. This clonotype was sampled from an adult in good health. This specimen consisted of peripheral blood, obtained on day 0 of MenACWY control vaccination.

The CDR3 is CAIQALTDTQYF. CDR3 coding DNA: TGTGCCATCCAGGCTTTAACAGATACGCAGTATTTT. The J gene is TRBJ2-3, the V gene TRBV10-3, with unresolved D. In germline, CDR1 is ENHRY, CDR2 SYGVKD. V was shortened by 8 bases and J by 3 bases, with 9 bases between the two germline ends. The length of the CDR3 is 12 residues.